This T cell receptor beta chain was captured by sequencing in a study of shared clonotypes between healthy human individuals. On the study more broadly: CD8 memory received one plate per donor, CD8 naive two, CD4 memory three and CD4 naive three.

For sorted subsets, about 0.2 ug DNA per replicate equaled about 31,000 T cell genomes. Repertoires were generated with immunoSEQ multiplex PCR, while TCRdb's copy carries only in-frame clones and drops some. The sample consists of over 1.4 million clones, roughly 96% of them appearing once. The CDR3 contains 18 residues. The germline V gene encodes CDR1 SGHDN and CDR2 FVKESK. J lost 6 bases, V lost 5 bases, and 16 bases had no gene match. The sequencing input was naive CD4+ T cells sorted from blood. As for subset: CD45RA+ positively selected. The source is a man aged 25-45 years in good health. V usage is TRBV14 and J usage is TRBJ2-2, with TRBD1 matching over 9 bases. CDR3 region: CASSARLSGTGYPGELFF. In DNA form, the CDR3 reads TGTGCCAGCAGCGCAAGATTATCAGGGACAGGGTACCCCGGGGAGCTGTTTTTT.